This TCR beta chain emerged from a study of a mutant IDH1 vaccine in newly diagnosed glioma. Noted time point: week 5, during vaccination. Vaccination comprised doses that each held 300 ug of mutant IDH1 20-mer peptide, plus topical imiquimod. Measured with immunoSEQ multiplex PCR; TCRdb has only the in-frame clones, and not every one. Of about 38,000 clones in the sample, about 84% were seen once. Trimming removed 3 bases from V and 6 bases from J; junction bases left unmatched: 10. This CDR3 has 15 amino acids. This clone was recorded only once. The antigen is undetermined. The starting material was PBMCs, obtained from a glioma patient whose treatment included an IDH1 peptide vaccine. The TCR was taken from a man aged 40-50 years with glioma. The chain recombines TRBV5-7 with TRBJ1-2; 8 bases fit TRBD1. TRBV5-7 is sorted into the ORF group, with uncertain function. CDR3 region: CASSYYGQGSDGYTF. In nucleotides, the CDR3 is TGTGCCAGCAGCTACTACGGACAGGGCTCAGATGGCTACACCTTC.